The source of this TCR beta chain is a study of T cell responses to AZD1222 COVID-19 vaccine. Trimming took off 5 bases at V and 0 bases at J, with 14 bases between the two ends. The CDR3 totals 17 residues. The germline V gene has CDR1 SGHTA and CDR2 FQGNSA. TCRdb's table, derived via immunoSEQ multiplex PCR, lists solely in-frame clones and lacks some. The sample contains roughly 120,000 clones, approximately 85% of which appear only once. This clone occurred many times. The rearrangement uses TRBV7-2 and TRBJ1-6; weak D call: TRBD1 (5 bases). This TCR was sampled from an adult in good health. Sequencing used peripheral blood, obtained on day 0 of AZD1222 vaccination. CDR3 DNA: TGTGCCAGCAGCCCCGACAGTCTCAGCTCCTATAATTCACCCCTCCACTTT. Residues: CASSPDSLSSYNSPLHF.